What follows are 31 T cell receptor beta chains derived from one specimen sequenced in a study of response to subunit inactivated influenza vaccine. TCRdb passed the RT-PCR reads through MiXCR, listing each CDR3 protein once. Of about 500,000 distinct CDR3 sequences in the sample, under 8.5% were seen once. The material sequenced was PBMCs from blood, taken about 23 months after vaccination. Receptor source: a man aged 50-75 years who received an inactivated influenza vaccine.

CDR3 region: CSVPGLAAYEQYF. CDR3 DNA: TGCAGCGTTCCCGGACTAGCCGCCTACGAGCAGTACTTC. The rearrangement uses TRBV29-1 and TRBJ2-7; 8 nucleotides line up with TRBD2. CDR3 length: 13 amino acids. V shed 5 bases, J shed 2 bases, and the junction held 5 bases outside the gene matches. Looked up from germline, CDR1 is SQVTM and CDR2 is ANQGSEA.

This clonotype has ten or more counts. This chain joins TRBV12-3 or TRBV12-4 and TRBJ2-7; either TRBD1 or TRBD2 may fit D (5 bases each). The V gene lost 5 bases and the J gene lost 7 bases, with 15 bases spanning the gap. CDR3 length: 13 amino acids. CDR3 sequence reads: CASSRRGPIEQYF. CDR3 in DNA: TGTGCCAGCAGTCGACGGGGCCCTATTGAGCAGTACTTC.

V is TRBV4-3 and J is TRBJ1-4, with D tentatively TRBD1 (5 bases). Germline V lookup: CDR1 LGHNA, CDR2 YSLEER. V was shortened by 0 bases and J by 5 bases, with 10 bases between the two germline ends. The CDR3 runs 15 residues. The CDR3 sequence: CASSQDLGVNEKLFF. The CDR3 DNA sequence: TGCGCCAGCAGCCAAGATCTGGGGGTGAATGAAAAACTGTTTTTT.

This clonotype showed up just a few times. The rearrangement uses TRBV7-2 and TRBJ2-1; D may be TRBD2 (6 bases). V lost 6 bases and J lost 3, with 12 bases in between. The CDR3 loop spans 14 amino acids. Germline CDR1 and CDR2: SGHTA and FQGNSA. Here the CDR3 reads CASRVAALYNEQFF. CDR3 coding DNA: TGTGCCAGCAGGGTAGCGGCCCTCTACAATGAGCAGTTCTTC.

This clonotype was observed a few times. The gene calls are TRBV7-9 and TRBJ1-3; D is unclear. V lost 1 base, J lost 5 bases, and 6 bases lay in between. The germline V gene encodes CDR1 SEHNR and CDR2 FQNEAQ (reference sequence). The CDR3 runs to 13 residues. CDR3 residues: CASSLGGRNTIYF. DNA for the CDR3: TGTGCCAGCAGCTTAGGAGGGCGAAACACCATATATTTT.

This chain uses TRBV5-1 with TRBJ1-1; no clear D. V shed 1 base and J shed 1 base, with 17 bases lying between them. Germline values: CDR1 SGHRS, CDR2 YFSETQ. The CDR3 spans 17 residues. CDR3 nucleotides: TGCGCCAGCAGCTTGTACGGAACTGATGTCGGGAACACTGAAGCTTTCTTT. This sequence encodes CASSLYGTDVGNTEAFF.

The CDR3 DNA sequence: TGTGCCAGCAGTTCGGCGGGGGGCGTGAATCAGCCCCAGCATTTT. This sequence encodes CASSSAGGVNQPQHF. The V call is TRBV9, the J call TRBJ1-5, with D tentatively TRBD1 (6 bases). V lost 5 bases and J 4 bases, leaving 16 bases between the germline ends. In germline, CDR1 is SGDLS, CDR2 YYNGEE. This CDR3 spans 15 amino acids.

CDR3 amino acids: CASKVRTNSPLHF. In DNA, the CDR3 is TGTGCCAGCAAGGTCAGAACTAATTCACCCCTCCACTTT. The chain couples TRBV7-2 to TRBJ1-6; no clear D. The CDR3 runs 13 residues. Germline V gene data show CDR1 as SGHTA and CDR2 as FQGNSA. V was trimmed by 7 bases and J by 6 bases, leaving 10 bases between them.

This sequence joins TRBV20-1 and TRBJ2-1; 8 nucleotides match TRBD2. Germline CDR1 and CDR2: DFQATT and SNEGSKA (reference sequence). The CDR3 runs to 14 residues. The V and J ends lost 6 bases and 3 bases, in that order; junction bases with no gene match: 7. In DNA, the CDR3 is TGCAGTGCGGCCCCTAGCGGGCTCTACAATGAGCAGTTCTTC. Its translation: CSAAPSGLYNEQFF.

This clonotype has more than one count but fewer than ten. J is TRBJ2-2 and V is TRBV12-3 or TRBV12-4, with D hard to call. The ends were cut back, 3 bases at V and 8 bases at J, with 13 bases in the middle. The CDR3 extends over 14 amino acids. The CDR3 DNA reads as TGTGCCAGCAGTTTTGGCAAAGGCATGGGGGAGCTGTTTTTT. Amino acids: CASSFGKGMGELFF.

This clonotype was seen a handful of times. This chain connects TRBV6-5 to TRBJ1-6; D not resolved. CDR1 and CDR2 from the germline V gene are MNHEY and SVGAGI. Trimming stripped 0 bases from V and 10 bases from J, with 10 bases between. The CDR3 has 14 amino acids. The DNA for the CDR3 is TGTGCCAGCAGTTACTCGTCGGCCCCCTCACCCCTCCACTTT. This translates into CASSYSSAPSPLHF.

The chain has TRBV5-1 and TRBJ2-1, with D tentatively TRBD1 or TRBD2 (6 bases each). V dropped 4 bases and J dropped 8 bases, with 16 bases sitting between them. The CDR3 loop spans 14 amino acids. Germline loops: CDR1 SGHRS, CDR2 YFSETQ. CDR3 in amino acids: CASSGLPGEDEQFF. The CDR3 DNA is TGCGCCAGCAGCGGACTACCAGGGGAGGATGAGCAGTTCTTC.

The chain links TRBV5-8 to TRBJ1-1; the D gene is possibly TRBD1 (5 bases). Trimming took 0 bases from V and 1 from J, leaving 10 bases between them. The germline V gene has CDR1 SGHTS and CDR2 YDEGEE. This CDR3 contains 15 residues. CDR3 in amino acids: CASSLGGVRNTEAFF. The CDR3 DNA sequence: TGTGCCAGCAGCTTGGGGGGCGTGAGGAACACTGAAGCTTTCTTT.

This clonotype has a count of ten or more. The chain recombines TRBV12-3 or TRBV12-4 with TRBJ2-2, with D perhaps TRBD1 or TRBD2 (6 bases each). The CDR3 extends over 15 amino acids. Trimming removed 3 bases from V and 6 bases from J, with 14 bases in between. The CDR3 loop is CASSLSSRGAGELFF. DNA of the CDR3: TGTGCCAGCAGTTTGAGCTCAAGGGGGGCCGGGGAGCTGTTTTTT.

V gene TRBV20-1 combines with J gene TRBJ2-7, with 11 bases that match TRBD1. Germline V lookup: CDR1 DFQATT, CDR2 SNEGSKA (reference sequence). The CDR3 is 13 residues long. V gave up 6 bases and J gave up 7 bases; unmatched junction bases: 8. CDR3: CSALPGQGDEQYF. CDR3 coding DNA: TGCAGTGCCCTCCCGGGACAGGGGGATGAGCAGTACTTC.

V is TRBV3-1 and J is TRBJ1-2; 9 bases line up with TRBD1. Trimming took 1 base from V and 5 from J; bases not matched to a gene: 14. CDR1 and CDR2 from the germline V gene are LGHDT and YNNKEL (reference sequence). This CDR3 comprises 18 residues. The CDR3 nucleotides read TGTGCCAGCAGCCAAGTTCTTACCCGGACAGGGGCTATTTATGGCTACACCTTC. Its protein is CASSQVLTRTGAIYGYTF.

This clonotype was detected only a few times. The J gene is TRBJ2-3, the V gene TRBV10-1; no reliable D call. Germline CDR1 is WNHNN and CDR2 is SYGVQD (reference sequence). Trimming removed 3 bases at V and 10 bases at J, with 8 bases between. The CDR3 length is 11 residues. CDR3: CASSEGPAQYF. In DNA form, the CDR3 reads TGCGCCAGCAGTGAAGGACCGGCGCAGTATTTT.

This clonotype was seen more than once but under ten times. The gene calls are TRBV9 and TRBJ1-2, with no clear D. This CDR3 contains 15 residues. Trimming cost V 0 bases and J 3 bases, with 12 bases left between them. Germline values: CDR1 SGDLS, CDR2 YYNGEE. CDR3 nucleotides: TGTGCCAGCAGCGTAGGGGCGGGCGGAGACTATGGCTACACCTTC. This encodes CASSVGAGGDYGYTF. Full variable domain (rest looked up from reference TRBV9 and TRBJ1-2): DSGVTQTPKHLITATGQRVTLRCSPRSGDLSVYWYQQSLDQGLQFLIQYYNGEERAKGNILERFSAQQFPDLHSELNLSSLELGDSALYFCASSVGAGGDYGYTFGSGTRLTVV.

V gene TRBV12-3 or TRBV12-4 combines with J gene TRBJ2-3; perhaps TRBD1 as D (6 bases). This CDR3 comprises 13 residues. Trimming shortened V by 6 bases and J by 4 bases, and 11 bases separated the two germline ends. The CDR3 region is CASRAEGADTQYF. For the CDR3, the DNA is TGTGCCAGCAGGGCCGAGGGGGCAGATACGCAGTATTTT.

This clonotype came up many times. V and J are TRBV7-2 and TRBJ1-1; D gene ambiguous. The CDR3 has 13 residues. The V gene's germline CDR1 is SGHTA and CDR2 FQGNSA. V lost 3 bases to trimming and J lost 0 bases, with 5 bases between them. The CDR3 protein is CASSFKMNTEAFF. CDR3 nucleotides: TGTGCCAGCAGCTTCAAAATGAACACTGAAGCTTTCTTT.

Many counts were recorded for this clonotype. The chain couples TRBV10-3 to TRBJ2-1; D remains unclear. V was trimmed by 1 base and J by 4 bases, leaving 8 bases between them. CDR1 and CDR2 from the germline V gene are ENHRY and SYGVKD. The CDR3 runs 14 residues. The CDR3 here is CAISEYETYNEQFF. As DNA, the CDR3 is TGTGCCATCAGTGAGTACGAGACTTACAATGAGCAGTTCTTC.

CDR3 sequence reads: CSARLAGRYEQYF. The CDR3 nucleotides are TGCAGTGCTCGACTTGCTGGCCGCTACGAGCAGTACTTC. The chain links TRBV20-1 to TRBJ2-7; no firm D call. This CDR3 has 13 residues. The V gene's germline CDR1 is DFQATT and CDR2 SNEGSKA (reference sequence). Deletions cut 5 bases from V and 3 bases from J, with 14 bases between.

The chain recombines TRBV27 with TRBJ2-6, with D uncertain. Germline V gene data show CDR1 as MNHEY and CDR2 as SMNVEV (reference sequence). V lost 0 bases to trimming and J lost 1 base, with 4 bases between them. CDR3 size: 15 residues. CDR3 sequence: CASSLSRSGANVLTF. The CDR3 region has the DNA TGTGCCAGCAGTTTATCGCGTTCTGGGGCCAACGTCCTGACTTTC.

The sample holds many counts of this clonotype. The rearrangement links TRBV5-1 to TRBJ2-3; D is tentatively TRBD1 or TRBD2 (5 bases each). The CDR3 has 17 amino acids. With 3 bases removed from V and 0 bases from J, the gap between germline ends came to 17 bases. Germline V lookup: CDR1 SGHRS, CDR2 YFSETQ. CDR3 sequence reads: CASSSRQPGPSTDTQYF. In DNA form, the CDR3 reads TGCGCCAGCAGCTCAAGACAACCGGGACCGAGCACAGATACGCAGTATTTT.

This clonotype has a handful of counts. The genes are TRBV12-3 or TRBV12-4 and TRBJ2-5; a possible D gene is TRBD1 (6 bases). This CDR3 has 14 amino acids. Trimming removed 6 bases at V and 7 bases at J, with 18 bases between. The DNA for the CDR3 is TGTGCCAGCAGGGCAATAGGGACACCAGGGACCCAGTACTTC. This sequence encodes CASRAIGTPGTQYF.

This clonotype was detected a few times. The J gene is TRBJ1-4, the V gene TRBV7-8; 7 nucleotides agree with TRBD1. Germline V gene data show CDR1 as SGHVS and CDR2 as FQNEAQ. The V and J ends lost 0 bases and 14 bases, in that order; junction bases with no gene match: 9. This CDR3 is 14 amino acids long. The CDR3 DNA sequence: TGTGCCAGCAGCTTAGCGTCGGAGCAGGACAGGCTGTTTTTT. Residues: CASSLASEQDRLFF.

This clonotype has ten or more counts. The CDR3, as DNA: TGCAGTGCCTCGTTGGGCAACTATGGCTACACCTTC. It codes for CSASLGNYGYTF. The genes are TRBV20-1 and TRBJ1-2; D not certain. V was cut by 6 bases and J by 2 bases, with 10 bases left in between. Germline CDR1 and CDR2: DFQATT and SNEGSKA (reference sequence). The length of the CDR3 is 12 residues.

This clonotype was seen many times. The chain couples TRBV5-6 to TRBJ2-4; tentatively, D is TRBD1 (6 bases). The V end lost 0 bases, the J end lost 6 bases, and 10 bases lay between the germline ends. Germline V gene data show CDR1 as SGHDT and CDR2 as YYEEEE. The CDR3 is 14 residues long. The CDR3 here is CASSLGQGLNIQYF. CDR3 DNA sequence: TGTGCCAGCAGCTTGGGGCAGGGGTTAAACATTCAGTACTTC.

There are a few counts of this clonotype. The chain carries TRBV24-1 and TRBJ1-5; 10 nucleotides line up with TRBD1. The CDR3 consists of 13 residues. Germline CDR1 reads KGHDR; CDR2 reads SFDVKD. After removal of 9 bases from V and 6 bases from J, the junction contained 4 bases not matched to a gene. Here the CDR3 reads CATRQGAGQPQHF. Written as DNA, the CDR3 is TGTGCCACCCGACAGGGGGCTGGTCAGCCCCAGCATTTT.

This sequence joins TRBV12-3 or TRBV12-4 and TRBJ2-7, with D maybe TRBD2 (6 bases). The CDR3 covers 14 residues. V lost 5 bases to trimming and J lost 1 base, with 12 bases between them. CDR3 region: CASSPGDLSYEQYF. In DNA form, the CDR3 reads TGTGCCAGCAGTCCCGGGGACTTATCCTACGAGCAGTACTTC.

This clonotype was seen repeatedly, ten times or more. In DNA, the CDR3 is TGTGCCAGCAGCCACCCCCCGTCACCCCTCCACTTT. Protein: CASSHPPSPLHF. The V call is TRBV7-2, the J call TRBJ1-6; D ambiguous. CDR1 is SGHTA, CDR2 FQGNSA, per germline. The CDR3 consists of 12 residues. V was pared by 5 bases and J by 10 bases, with 9 bases between.